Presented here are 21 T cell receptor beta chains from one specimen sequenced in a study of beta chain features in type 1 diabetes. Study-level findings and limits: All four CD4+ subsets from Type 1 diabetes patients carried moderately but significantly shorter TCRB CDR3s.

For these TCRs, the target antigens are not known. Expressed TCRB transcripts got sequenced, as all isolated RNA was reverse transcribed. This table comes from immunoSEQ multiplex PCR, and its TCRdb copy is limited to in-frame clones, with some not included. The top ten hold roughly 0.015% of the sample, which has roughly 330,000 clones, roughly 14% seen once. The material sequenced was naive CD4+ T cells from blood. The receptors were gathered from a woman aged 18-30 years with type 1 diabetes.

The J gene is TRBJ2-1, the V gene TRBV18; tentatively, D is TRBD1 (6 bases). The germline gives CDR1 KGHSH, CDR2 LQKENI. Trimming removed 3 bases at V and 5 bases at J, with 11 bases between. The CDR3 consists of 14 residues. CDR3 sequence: CASSPRQDNNEQFF. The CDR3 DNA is TGTGCCAGCTCACCGAGACAGGATAACAATGAGCAGTTCTTC.

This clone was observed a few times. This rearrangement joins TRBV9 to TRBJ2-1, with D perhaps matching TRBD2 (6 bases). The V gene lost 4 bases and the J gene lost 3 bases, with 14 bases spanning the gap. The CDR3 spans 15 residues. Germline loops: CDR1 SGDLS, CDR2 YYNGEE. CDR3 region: CASSKPGTVYNEQFF. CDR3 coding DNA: TGTGCCAGCAGCAAACCAGGGACTGTCTACAATGAGCAGTTCTTC.

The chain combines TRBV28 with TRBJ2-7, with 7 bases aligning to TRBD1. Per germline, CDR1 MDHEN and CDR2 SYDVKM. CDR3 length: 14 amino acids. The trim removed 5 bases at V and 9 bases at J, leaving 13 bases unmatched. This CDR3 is CASSDRVRPRGQYV. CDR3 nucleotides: TGTGCCAGCAGTGACAGGGTAAGGCCGCGAGGGCAGTACGTC.

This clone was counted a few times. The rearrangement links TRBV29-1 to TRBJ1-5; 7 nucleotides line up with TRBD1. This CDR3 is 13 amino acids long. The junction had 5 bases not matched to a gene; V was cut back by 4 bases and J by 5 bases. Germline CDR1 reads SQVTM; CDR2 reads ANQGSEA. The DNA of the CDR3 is TGCAGCGTTGGACAGGGCCGGGATCAGCCCCAGCATTTT. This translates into CSVGQGRDQPQHF. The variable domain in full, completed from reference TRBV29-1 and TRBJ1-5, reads SAVISQKPSRDICQRGTSLTIQCQVDSQVTMMFWYRQQPGQSLTLIATANQGSEATYESGFVIDKFPISRPNLTFSTLTVSNMSPEDSSIYLCSVGQGRDQPQHFGDGTRLSIL.

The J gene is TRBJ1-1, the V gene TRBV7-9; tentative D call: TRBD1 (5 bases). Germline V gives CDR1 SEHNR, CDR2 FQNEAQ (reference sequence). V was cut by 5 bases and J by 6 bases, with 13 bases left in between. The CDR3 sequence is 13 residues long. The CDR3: CASSPGGYAEAFF. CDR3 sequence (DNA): TGTGCCAGCAGCCCGGGGGGGTACGCTGAAGCTTTCTTT.

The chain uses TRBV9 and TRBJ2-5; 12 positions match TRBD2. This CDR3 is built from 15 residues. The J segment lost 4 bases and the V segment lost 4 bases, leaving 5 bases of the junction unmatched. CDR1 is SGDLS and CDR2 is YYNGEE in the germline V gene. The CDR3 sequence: CASSLRLAGAETQYF. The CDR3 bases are TGTGCCAGCAGCCTTAGACTAGCGGGAGCAGAGACCCAGTACTTC.

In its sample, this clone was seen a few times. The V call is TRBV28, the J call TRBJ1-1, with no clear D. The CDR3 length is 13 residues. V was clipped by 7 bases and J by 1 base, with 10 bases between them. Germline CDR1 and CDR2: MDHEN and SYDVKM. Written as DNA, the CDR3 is TGTGCCAGCACCACTACAACGAACACTGAAGCTTTCTTT. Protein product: CASTTTTNTEAFF. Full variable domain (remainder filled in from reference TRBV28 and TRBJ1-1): DVKVTQSSRYLVKRTGEKVFLECVQDMDHENMFWYRQDPGLGLRLIYFSYDVKMKEKGDIPEGYSVSREKKERFSLILESASTNQTSMYLCASTTTTNTEAFFGQGTRLTVV.

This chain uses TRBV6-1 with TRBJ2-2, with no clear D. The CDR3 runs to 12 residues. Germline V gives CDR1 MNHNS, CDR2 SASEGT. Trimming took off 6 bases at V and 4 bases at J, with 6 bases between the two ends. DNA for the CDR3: TGTGCCAGCAGACCGAGCACCGGGGAGCTGTTTTTT. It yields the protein CASRPSTGELFF.

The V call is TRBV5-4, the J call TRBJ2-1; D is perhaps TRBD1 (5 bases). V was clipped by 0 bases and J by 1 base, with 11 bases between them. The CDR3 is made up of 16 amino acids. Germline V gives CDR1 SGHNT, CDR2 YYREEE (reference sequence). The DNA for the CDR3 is TGTGCCAGCAGCTTGGGGGGCAGGGCATCCTACAATGAGCAGTTCTTC. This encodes CASSLGGRASYNEQFF.

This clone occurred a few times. This CDR3 is CAWMTLSDGKSYNEQFF. The CDR3 bases are TGTGCCTGGATGACCCTCAGTGACGGGAAATCCTACAATGAGCAGTTCTTC. The V gene is TRBV30, the J gene TRBJ2-1; D may be TRBD2 (5 bases). Germline V gene sequence: CDR1 GTSNPN, CDR2 SVGIG (reference sequence). Deletions cut 4 bases from V and 1 base from J, with 20 bases between. The CDR3 extends over 17 amino acids.

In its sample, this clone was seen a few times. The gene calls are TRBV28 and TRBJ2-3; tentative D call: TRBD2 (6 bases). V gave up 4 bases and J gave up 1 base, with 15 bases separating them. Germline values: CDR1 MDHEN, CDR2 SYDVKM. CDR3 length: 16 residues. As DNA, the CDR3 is TGTGCCAGCAGTTCCTACTCGGGAGCCCGCACAGATACGCAGTATTTT. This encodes CASSSYSGARTDTQYF.

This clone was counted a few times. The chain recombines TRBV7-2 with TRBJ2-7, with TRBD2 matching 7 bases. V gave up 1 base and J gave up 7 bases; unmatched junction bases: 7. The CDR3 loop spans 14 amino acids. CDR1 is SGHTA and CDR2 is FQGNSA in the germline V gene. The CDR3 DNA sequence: TGTGCCAGCAGCTTAGGCGGGAGTCGGGAAGAGCAGTACTTC. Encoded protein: CASSLGGSREEQYF.

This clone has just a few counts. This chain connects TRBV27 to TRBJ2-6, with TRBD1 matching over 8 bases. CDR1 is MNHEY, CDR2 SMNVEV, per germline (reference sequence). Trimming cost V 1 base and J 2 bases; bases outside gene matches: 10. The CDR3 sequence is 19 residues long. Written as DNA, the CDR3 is TGTGCCAGCAGTTTATTAATCGGACAGGGCTTGCCTGGGGCCAACGTCCTGACTTTC. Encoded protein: CASSLLIGQGLPGANVLTF.

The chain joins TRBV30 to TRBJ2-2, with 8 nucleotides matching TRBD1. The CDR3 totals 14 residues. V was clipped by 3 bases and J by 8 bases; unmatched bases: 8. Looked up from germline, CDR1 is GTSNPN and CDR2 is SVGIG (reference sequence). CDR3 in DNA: TGTGCCTGGAGACAGGACAGGGAGTATGGGGAGCTGTTTTTT. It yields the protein CAWRQDREYGELFF.

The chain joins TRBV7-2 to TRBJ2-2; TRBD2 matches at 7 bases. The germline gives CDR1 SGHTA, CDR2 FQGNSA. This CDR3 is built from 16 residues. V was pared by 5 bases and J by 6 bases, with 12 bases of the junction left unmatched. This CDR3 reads CASSQRVAGVSGELFF. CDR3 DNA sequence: TGTGCCAGCAGCCAACGTGTGGCGGGAGTCTCCGGGGAGCTGTTTTTT.

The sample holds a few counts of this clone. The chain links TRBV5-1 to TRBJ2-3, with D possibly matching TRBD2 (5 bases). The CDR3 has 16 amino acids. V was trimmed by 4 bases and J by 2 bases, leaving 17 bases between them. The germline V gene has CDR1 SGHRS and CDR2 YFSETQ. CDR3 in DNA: TGCGCCAGCAGCGTGGGGTTGGACTCACACACAGATACGCAGTATTTT. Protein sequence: CASSVGLDSHTDTQYF.

In DNA, the CDR3 is TGCGCCAGCAGCCACGGACCGGGGACAGGCGGAGAGACCCAGTACTTC. Its protein is CASSHGPGTGGETQYF. This chain connects TRBV4-3 to TRBJ2-5; TRBD1 aligns across 8 bases. J gave up 4 bases and V 3 bases, and 10 bases lay outside the gene matches. The germline V gene encodes CDR1 LGHNA and CDR2 YSLEER. This CDR3 has 16 residues.

The CDR3 spells CASSFPDRHYEQYF. CDR3 in DNA: TGTGCCAGCAGTTTTCCGGACAGACACTACGAGCAGTACTTC. V usage is TRBV28 and J usage is TRBJ2-7, with D possibly TRBD1 on 6 matching bases. The CDR3 spans 14 residues. Trimming pared 3 bases from V and 3 bases from J, leaving 12 bases between. Germline-derived CDR1 and CDR2 are MDHEN and SYDVKM.

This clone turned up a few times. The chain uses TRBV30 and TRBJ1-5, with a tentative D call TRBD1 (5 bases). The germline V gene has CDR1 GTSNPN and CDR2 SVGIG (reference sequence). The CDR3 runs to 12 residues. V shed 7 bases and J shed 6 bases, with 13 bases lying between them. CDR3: CASGRGPQPQHF. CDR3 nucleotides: TGTGCCTCGGGGAGGGGCCCTCAGCCCCAGCATTTT.

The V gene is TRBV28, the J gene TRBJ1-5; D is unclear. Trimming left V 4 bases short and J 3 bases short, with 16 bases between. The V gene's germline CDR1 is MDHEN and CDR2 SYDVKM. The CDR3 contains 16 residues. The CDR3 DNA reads TGTGCCAGCAGTTCCCCAGACGGAGACCTCAATCAGCCCCAGCATTTT. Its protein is CASSSPDGDLNQPQHF. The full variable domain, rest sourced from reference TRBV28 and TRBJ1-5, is DVKVTQSSRYLVKRTGEKVFLECVQDMDHENMFWYRQDPGLGLRLIYFSYDVKMKEKGDIPEGYSVSREKKERFSLILESASTNQTSMYLCASSSPDGDLNQPQHFGDGTRLSIL.

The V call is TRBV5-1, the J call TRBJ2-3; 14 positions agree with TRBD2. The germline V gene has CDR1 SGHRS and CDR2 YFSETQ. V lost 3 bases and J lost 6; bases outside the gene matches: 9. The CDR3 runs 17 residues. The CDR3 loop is CASSSVGLAGGKDTQYF. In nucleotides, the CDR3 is TGCGCCAGCAGCTCGGTAGGACTAGCGGGAGGAAAGGATACGCAGTATTTT.